The rows below give T cell receptor beta chains drawn from one sample of a study of cytomegalovirus exposure and HLA in healthy donors. Some clones are missing from TCRdb's copy, which holds only in-frame ones; the method was immunoSEQ multiplex PCR. The sample consists of 90,000 to 110,000 clones, less than 70% of them appearing once. The source material was PBMCs. The source of these receptors is an older woman in good health and CMV-seropositive. The CDR3 runs from the conserved cysteine through the conserved F or W. Fields, in order: V gene, CDR3 protein.

v_call: TRBV11-2; cdr3_aa: CASSSSGRIEAFF
v_call: TRBV6-1; cdr3_aa: CASSEDSRGAGNTIYF
v_call: TRBV11-1; cdr3_aa: CASSLALSAGWNTEAFF
v_call: TRBV7-9; cdr3_aa: CASSSTGPLNYGYTF
v_call: TRBV6-5; cdr3_aa: CASTPAGTVYGYTF
v_call: TRBV11-3; cdr3_aa: CASSLSNTGELFF
v_call: TRBV6-5; cdr3_aa: CASYRNTEAFF
v_call: TRBV7-2; cdr3_aa: CASSPAGRLAKNIQYF
v_call: TRBV13; cdr3_aa: CASSGERGRHNEQFF
v_call: TRBV2; cdr3_aa: CASSANYEQYF
v_call: TRBV27; cdr3_aa: CASSSTGTGVGEQYF
v_call: TRBV6-5; cdr3_aa: CASRRDRGGNQPQHF
v_call: TRBV10-3; cdr3_aa: CAISDTLAGPNEQFF
v_call: TRBV19; cdr3_aa: CASSIRKNTGELFF
v_call: TRBV5-4; cdr3_aa: CASSFDRDRGTEAFF
v_call: TRBV6-6; cdr3_aa: CASGWQGSGANVLTF
v_call: TRBV27; cdr3_aa: CASRGGVGYGYTF
v_call: TRBV7-2; cdr3_aa: CASSYAPGAQYF
v_call: TRBV29-1; cdr3_aa: CSGSGQAGNTGELFF
v_call: TRBV25-1; cdr3_aa: CASSEYNSNQPQHF
v_call: TRBV6-6; cdr3_aa: CASSFDADRAPQHF
v_call: TRBV5-6; cdr3_aa: CASSPGTPYSTDTQYF
v_call: TRBV11-2; cdr3_aa: CASSHFDRVEAFF
v_call: TRBV6-5; cdr3_aa: CASGNLGLGNTIYF
v_call: TRBV7-2; cdr3_aa: CASSLGDHTGARGTF
v_call: TRBV7-9; cdr3_aa: CASSLDLSWTALNTEAFF
v_call: TRBV25-1; cdr3_aa: CASSEGGAGEKLFF